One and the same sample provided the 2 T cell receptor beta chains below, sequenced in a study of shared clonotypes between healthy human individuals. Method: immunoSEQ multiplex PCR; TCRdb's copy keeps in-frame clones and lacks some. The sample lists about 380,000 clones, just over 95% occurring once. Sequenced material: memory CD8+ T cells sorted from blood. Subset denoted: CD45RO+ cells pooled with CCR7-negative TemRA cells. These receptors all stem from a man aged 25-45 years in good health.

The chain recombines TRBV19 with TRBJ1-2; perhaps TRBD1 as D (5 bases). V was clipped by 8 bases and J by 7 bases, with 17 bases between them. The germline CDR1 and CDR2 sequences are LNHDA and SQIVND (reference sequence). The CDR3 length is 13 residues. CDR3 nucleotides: TGTGCCAGTTCGCCGGGACCCCTGAGTGGCTACACCTTC. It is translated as CASSPGPLSGYTF.

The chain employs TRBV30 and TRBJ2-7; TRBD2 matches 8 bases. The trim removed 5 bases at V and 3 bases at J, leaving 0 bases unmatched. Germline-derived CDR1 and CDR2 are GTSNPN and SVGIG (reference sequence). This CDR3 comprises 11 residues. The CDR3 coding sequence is TGTGCCTGGGGGACTAGCTACGAGCAGTACTTC. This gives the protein CAWGTSYEQYF.